The rows below give T cell receptor beta chains drawn from one sample of a study of blood T cell repertoires in COVID-19. Assay used: immunoSEQ multiplex PCR; TCRdb lists only in-frame clones, some missing. The sample shows about 110,000 clones, 80% to 90% of them seen only once. The sample consisted of peripheral blood. These receptors came from a woman over 75 with active or convalescent COVID-19. Each CDR3 is given with its conserved first and last residue. A D gene is named only where the DNA matches it firmly. The size field is filled for only some rows; it gives once, few, many or a size class.

v_call	j_call	clone_size	d_call	cdr3_nt	cdr3_aa
TRBV30	TRBJ2-1	-	-	TGTGCCTGGAGTGGGAGGAATGAGCAGTTCTTC	CAWSGRNEQFF
TRBV24-1	TRBJ1-4	-	-	TGTGCCACCTACAGGACCACTAATGAAAAACTGTTTTTT	CATYRTTNEKLFF
TRBV20-1	TRBJ2-7	-	TRBD2	TGCAGTGCTAGTGTACCCACTAGCGGTAGCTGGGGCGAGCAGTACTTC	CSASVPTSGSWGEQYF
TRBV27	TRBJ2-7	-	-	TGTGCCAGCAGTCTAGACGGCTACGAGCAGTACTTC	CASSLDGYEQYF
TRBV5-1	TRBJ2-2	-	-	TGCGCCAGCAGCTTACTCGGGAACACCGGGGAGCTGTTTTTT	CASSLLGNTGELFF
TRBV5-4	TRBJ2-5	few	TRBD2	TGTGCCAGCAGCTTGGCTCGGACTAGCGGGGGGGAGACCCAGTACTTC	CASSLARTSGGETQYF
TRBV24-1	TRBJ2-3	-	TRBD2	TGTGCCACCAGTGGCCCGGGACTACACACAGATACGCAGTATTTT	CATSGPGLHTDTQYF
TRBV5-4	TRBJ2-7	-	TRBD1	TGTGCCAGCAGCTCCGACAGGGTCCCCAACGACCAGCAGTACTTC	CASSSDRVPNDQQYF
TRBV18	TRBJ2-7	-	TRBD1	TGTGCCAGCTCACCGGGACAGGGAACCTACGAGCAGTACTTC	CASSPGQGTYEQYF
TRBV5-1	TRBJ2-3	-	-	TGCGCCAGCAGCCCAGGACAGAGAGCAACAGATACGCAGTATTTT	CASSPGQRATDTQYF
TRBV18	TRBJ2-3	-	TRBD2	TGTGCCAGCTCAACGATCCCGGGAGGAAACACAGATACGCAGTATTTT	CASSTIPGGNTDTQYF